The 6 T cell receptor beta chains below all came from one sample that was sequenced in a study of OX40 agonist ivuxolimab in advanced cancers. The protocol was immunoSEQ multiplex PCR, while the TCRdb copy is restricted to in-frame clones and leaves out a portion. The sample includes 60,000 or so clones, around 92% of them seen just once. The input for sequencing was CD4+ or CD8+ T cells sorted from blood, taken in a trial of the OX40 agonist ivuxolimab. Receptor source: an adult with an advanced solid tumor such as melanoma, head and neck, liver or kidney cancer.

This sequence joins TRBV6-1 and TRBJ2-5; 12 nucleotides match TRBD2. The CDR3 has 16 residues. The V segment lost 7 bases and the J segment 5 bases; nucleotides outside the gene matches: 11. Germline V CDR1 and CDR2: MNHNS, SASEGT. The CDR3 DNA reads TGTGCCAGCAATGACGCTCGACTAGCGGGAGAGGAGACCCAGTACTTC. Protein product: CASNDARLAGEETQYF.

The rearrangement joins TRBV19 to TRBJ2-1, with TRBD2 identical over 8 bases. The CDR3 has 17 residues. Germline V gene sequence: CDR1 LNHDA, CDR2 SQIVND (reference sequence). Losses at the gene ends were 6 bases for V and 8 bases for J; bases not matched to a gene: 18. Here the CDR3 reads CASSGRAWGDSGDEQFF. The CDR3 bases are TGTGCCAGTAGCGGGAGGGCCTGGGGTGATTCGGGTGATGAGCAGTTCTTC.

This clone has only one observation. The V call is TRBV6-5, the J call TRBJ2-1; D might be TRBD1 or TRBD2, each matching 6 bases. Trimming removed 0 bases at V and 1 base at J, with 7 bases between. The CDR3 sequence is 15 residues long. The germline gives CDR1 MNHEY, CDR2 SVGAGI. For the CDR3, the DNA is TGTGCCAGCAGTTACTCAGGGGGGTCCTACAATGAGCAGTTCTTC. This codes for CASSYSGGSYNEQFF.

This clone was recorded once. The chain joins TRBV2 to TRBJ2-1; the D is unclear. Per germline, CDR1 SNHLY and CDR2 FYNNEI. The length of the CDR3 is 18 residues. V was shortened by 1 base and J by 2 bases, with 18 bases between the two germline ends. The CDR3 DNA reads TGTGCCAGCAGTGAAGGCCCAGTAACGGCGCTCGCCTACAATGAGCAGTTCTTC. This gives the protein CASSEGPVTALAYNEQFF.

J is TRBJ2-7 and V is TRBV11-2; D is unclear. The germline V and J ends were trimmed by 8 bases and 4 bases, with 9 bases remaining between them. The CDR3 has 11 amino acids. Germline CDR1 SGHAT, CDR2 FQNNGV. CDR3 protein: CASGSGYEQYF. For the CDR3, the DNA is TGTGCCAGCGGTTCTGGTTACGAGCAGTACTTC.

The chain joins TRBV7-3 to TRBJ2-3; D tentatively fits TRBD1 or TRBD2 (5 bases each). Germline CDR1 reads SGHTA; CDR2 reads FQGTGA. Trimming removed 5 bases at V and 2 bases at J, with 14 bases between. This CDR3 spans 15 amino acids. CDR3 nucleotide sequence: TGTGCCAGCAGCCCCCGGGGCGGCTACACAGATACGCAGTATTTT. Protein product: CASSPRGGYTDTQYF.